This entry lists 11 T cell receptor beta chains sequenced from one sample in a study of shared clonotypes between healthy human individuals. Repertoires were generated with immunoSEQ multiplex PCR, while TCRdb's copy carries only in-frame clones and drops some. The repertoire consists of over a million clones, with approximately 80% occurring once and the leading ten covering more than 0.55%. The sequencing input was memory CD4+ T cells from PBMCs. Subset noted: CD45RA-negative fraction. All receptors derive from a man younger than 30 in good health. Some clones in this sample may be carry-over from other donors' samples.

This chain connects TRBV29-1 to TRBJ2-3; no definite D call. The V gene lost 0 bases and the J gene lost 5 bases, with 6 bases spanning the gap. The CDR3 is 12 residues long. CDR1 is SQVTM and CDR2 is ANQGSEA in the germline V gene. DNA for the CDR3: TGCAGCGTTGAAGATCAGAAAGATACGCAGTATTTT. Protein: CSVEDQKDTQYF.

This chain joins TRBV11-2 and TRBJ1-1; 9 bases match TRBD1. The trim removed 3 bases at V and 2 bases at J, leaving 4 bases unmatched. From germline, CDR1 is SGHAT and CDR2 FQNNGV. This CDR3 has 15 residues. The CDR3 nucleotides read TGTGCCAGCAGCTTTGGACAGGGGTTTAACACTGAAGCTTTCTTT. This encodes CASSFGQGFNTEAFF.

A few counts support this clone. CDR3 DNA: TGTGCCAGCAGACGACACCCGAACACTGAAGCTTTCTTT. The encoded protein is CASRRHPNTEAFF. This chain connects TRBV6-5 to TRBJ1-1; D remains unclear. This CDR3 comprises 13 residues. Trimming removed 6 bases at V and 1 base at J, with 9 bases between. Germline V gene data show CDR1 as MNHEY and CDR2 as SVGAGI.

A single count supports this clone. A far bigger clonotype differs at one base, so this is likely a read error. V and J are TRBV5-4 and TRBJ2-3, with TRBD2 identical over 12 bases. Germline V gene sequence: CDR1 SGHNT, CDR2 YYREEE (reference sequence). The length of the CDR3 is 17 residues. CDR3 nucleotide sequence: TGTGCCGGCAGCCGGACTAGCGGGACCGCTCGCACAGATACGCAGTATTTT. Translating gives CAGSRTSGTARTDTQYF.

Of note for this clone: The CDR3 end shows no conserved phenylalanine or tryptophan, and so a read error is likely. The DNA is left out, because the CDR3 cannot be placed on it with certainty; the CDR3 is given as TCRdb lists it. The chain uses TRBV6-5 and TRBJ2-7; the listed D gene, TRBD2, was not tested against the DNA. The CDR3 contains 12 residues when both ends are counted. Germline V gene lookup returns CDR1 MNHEY and CDR2 SVGAGI. CDR3 sequence: CASSYSRLTEIG.

V gene TRBV28 combines with J gene TRBJ1-5, with 8 nucleotides matching TRBD1. Looked up from germline, CDR1 is MDHEN and CDR2 is SYDVKM. The CDR3 extends over 16 amino acids. V dropped 0 bases and J dropped 7; count of bases not matched to a gene: 8. CDR3 DNA sequence: TGTGCCAGCAGTTTATGGAGCAGGGGGCTGGGACAGCCCCAGCATTTT. Protein product: CASSLWSRGLGQPQHF.

The J gene is TRBJ1-5, the V gene TRBV2, with 7 bases identical to TRBD1. There are 14 residues in the CDR3. In germline, CDR1 is SNHLY, CDR2 FYNNEI. Trimming removed 7 bases from V and 5 bases from J; junction bases left unmatched: 8. The CDR3 DNA is TGTGCCAGCAAGGAAGGGGGCAAGGATCAGCCCCAGCATTTT. Translated: CASKEGGKDQPQHF.

This chain joins TRBV27 and TRBJ2-7; D is unclear. The CDR3 extends over 15 amino acids. Germline-derived CDR1 and CDR2 are MNHEY and SMNVEV (reference sequence). Trimming left V 1 base short and J 5 bases short, with 15 bases between. Here the CDR3 DNA reads TGTGCCAGCAGTTTATTTGGGATTGGGGTCCACGAGCAGTACTTC. Translating it yields CASSLFGIGVHEQYF.

For the CDR3, the DNA is TGCGCCAGCAGCAAAACCGGGACTAGCGAGGACGAGCAGTACTTC. Its protein is CASSKTGTSEDEQYF. The chain links TRBV5-1 to TRBJ2-7; 10 positions agree with TRBD2. The germline V gene encodes CDR1 SGHRS and CDR2 YFSETQ. V shed 4 bases and J 5 bases; nucleotides not matched to a gene: 9. The CDR3 is made up of 15 amino acids.

The chain employs TRBV5-1 and TRBJ2-1; TRBD2 might be the D (6 bases). CDR3 size: 16 residues. Germline V lookup: CDR1 SGHRS, CDR2 YFSETQ. Trimming stripped 3 bases from V and 4 bases from J, with 17 bases between. CDR3 residues: CASSSAFGGTYNEQFF. CDR3 sequence (DNA): TGCGCCAGCAGCTCGGCCTTTGGCGGGACTTACAATGAGCAGTTCTTC.

The V call is TRBV28, the J call TRBJ2-7; the match to TRBD1 covers 7 bases. The germline V gene has CDR1 MDHEN and CDR2 SYDVKM. V gave up 4 bases and J gave up 4 bases; unmatched junction bases: 4. This CDR3 contains 13 residues. The CDR3 region has the DNA TGTGCCAGCAGTTCCCGCAGGGGGTACGAGCAGTACTTC. Translating gives CASSSRRGYEQYF.